This T cell receptor (beta chain) was recorded in a study of cytomegalovirus exposure and HLA in healthy donors. Study information: The approximately 130 validation repertoires and the approximately 630 first-cohort repertoires shared a platform, a later analysis reported.

This clone was detected once. The antigen is not known. This CDR3 comprises 14 residues. V lost 6 bases, J lost 1 base, and 4 bases stayed unmatched. CDR1 is WSHSY, CDR2 SAAADI, per germline. Points from the study as a whole: Cytomegalovirus status was reportedly diagnosed by the classifier with high specificity and sensitivity. Most TCR sequences were uncommon, yet certain public TCRs appeared in many donors.

Assay used: immunoSEQ multiplex PCR; TCRdb lists only in-frame clones, some missing. Here the sample spans over 150,000 clones, about 86% being singletons. V is TRBV10-2 and J is TRBJ1-1; 8 bases fit TRBD1. The clonotype was recovered from a human donor in good health. The sample taken for sequencing was PBMCs. CDR3 residues: CASREGQANTEAFF. The CDR3 nucleotides are TGCGCCAGCAGGGAGGGACAGGCGAACACTGAAGCTTTCTTT.